This paragraph covers one T cell receptor (beta chain) sequence. The target antigen is unknown. There are 14 residues in the CDR3. The V end was cut by 2 bases, the J end by 5 bases, with 9 bases between. CDR1 SGHAT and CDR2 FQNNGV come from the germline V gene. Expressed TCRB transcripts were sequenced because the isolated RNA had all been reverse transcribed beforehand. TCRdb keeps only in-frame clones here, not all; method: immunoSEQ multiplex PCR. The table shows hundreds of thousands of clones, with over 9.5% occurring only once. CD4+ naive, central memory, regulatory and stem cell-like memory subsets were isolated by sorting on CD45RO/CCR7/CD25/CD127/CD95/CD27. These data originate in a study of beta chain features in type 1 diabetes. About the study: Healthy donors and patients had similar age, gender and cell yields. Points from the study as a whole: Moderately but significantly shorter TCRB CDR3s were found in Type 1 diabetes patients in all four CD4+ subsets.

The sequenced sample was naive CD4+ T cells from blood. The sequence came from a woman under 30 with type 1 diabetes. This sequence joins TRBV11-2 and TRBJ2-2; D call uncertain. CDR3 in amino acids: CASSLSAGTGELFF. As DNA, the CDR3 is TGTGCCAGCAGCTTATCTGCCGGGACCGGGGAGCTGTTTTTT.